The present T cell receptor beta chain was sequenced within a study of cytomegalovirus exposure and HLA in healthy donors. General study findings and limits: DRB1 had the most TCR associations and HLA-C the fewest, a later analysis found, with rates varying by HLA locus.

Trimming left V 5 bases short and J 5 bases short, with 15 bases between. CDR1 SQVTM and CDR2 ANQGSEA come from the germline V gene. The CDR3 consists of 14 residues. Vbeta (60) and Jbeta (13) primers were used in the PCR. Some clones are missing from TCRdb's copy, which holds only in-frame ones; the method was immunoSEQ multiplex PCR. The sample lists about 160,000 clones, over 65% occurring once. This clone showed up just a few times. No antigen is known for it. This chain connects TRBV29-1 to TRBJ1-4, with D uncertain. The receptor comes from a female donor in good health and CMV-seronegative. The sequencing sample was made of PBMCs. This CDR3 is CSVSRVGANEKLFF. DNA for the CDR3: TGCAGCGTTTCGAGGGTGGGAGCAAATGAAAAACTGTTTTTT. The full variable domain, completed using reference TRBV29-1 and TRBJ1-4, is SAVISQKPSRDICQRGTSLTIQCQVDSQVTMMFWYRQQPGQSLTLIATANQGSEATYESGFVIDKFPISRPNLTFSTLTVSNMSPEDSSIYLCSVSRVGANEKLFFGSGTQLSVL.